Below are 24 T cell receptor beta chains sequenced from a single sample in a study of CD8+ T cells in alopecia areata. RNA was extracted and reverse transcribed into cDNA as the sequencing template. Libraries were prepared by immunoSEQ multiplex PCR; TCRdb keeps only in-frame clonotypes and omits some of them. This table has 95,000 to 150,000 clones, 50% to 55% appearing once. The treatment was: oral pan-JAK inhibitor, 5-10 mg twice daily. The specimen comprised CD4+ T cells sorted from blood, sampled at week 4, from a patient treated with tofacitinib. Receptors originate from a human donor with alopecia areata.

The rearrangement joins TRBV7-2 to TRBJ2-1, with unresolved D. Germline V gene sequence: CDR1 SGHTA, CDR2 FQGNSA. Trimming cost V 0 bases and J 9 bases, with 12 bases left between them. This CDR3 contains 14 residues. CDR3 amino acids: CASSLAGRMGEQFF. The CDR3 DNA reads TGTGCCAGCAGCTTAGCGGGTAGGATGGGTGAGCAGTTCTTC.

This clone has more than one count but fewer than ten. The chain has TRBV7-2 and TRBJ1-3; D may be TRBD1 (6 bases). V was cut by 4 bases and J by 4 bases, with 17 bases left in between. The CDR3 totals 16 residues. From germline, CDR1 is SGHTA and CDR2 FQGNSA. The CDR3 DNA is TGTGCCAGCAGCTCCCAGGTCGGGGGCCGAGGAAACACCATATATTTT. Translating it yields CASSSQVGGRGNTIYF.

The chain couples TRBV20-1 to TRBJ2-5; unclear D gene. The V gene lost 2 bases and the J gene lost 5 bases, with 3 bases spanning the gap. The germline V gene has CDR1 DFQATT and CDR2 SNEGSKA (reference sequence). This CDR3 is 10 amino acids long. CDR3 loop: CSARSETQYF. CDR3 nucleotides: TGCAGTGCTAGAAGCGAGACCCAGTACTTC.

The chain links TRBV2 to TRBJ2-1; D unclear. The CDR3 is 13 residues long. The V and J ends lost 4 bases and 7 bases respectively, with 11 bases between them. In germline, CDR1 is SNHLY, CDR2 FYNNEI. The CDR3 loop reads CASSVRQGNEQFF. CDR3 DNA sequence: TGTGCCAGCAGTGTAAGACAAGGGAATGAGCAGTTCTTC. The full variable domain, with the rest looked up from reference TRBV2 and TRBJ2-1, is EPEVTQTPSHQVTQMGQEVILRCVPISNHLYFYWYRQILGQKVEFLVSFYNNEISEKSEIFDDQFSVERPDGSNFTLKIRSTKLEDSAMYFCASSVRQGNEQFFGPGTRLTVL.

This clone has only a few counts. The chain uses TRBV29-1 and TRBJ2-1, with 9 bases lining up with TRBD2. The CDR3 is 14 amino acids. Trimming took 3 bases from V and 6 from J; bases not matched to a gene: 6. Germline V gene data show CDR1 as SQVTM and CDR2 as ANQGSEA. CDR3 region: CSVDAGGPGNEQFF. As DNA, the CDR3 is TGCAGCGTTGATGCGGGAGGGCCGGGCAATGAGCAGTTCTTC.

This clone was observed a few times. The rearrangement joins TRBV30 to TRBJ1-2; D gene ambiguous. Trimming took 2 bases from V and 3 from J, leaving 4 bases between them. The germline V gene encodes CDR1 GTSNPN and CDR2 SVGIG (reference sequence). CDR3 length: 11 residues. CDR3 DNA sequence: TGTGCCTGGAGTCGGGACTATGGCTACACCTTC. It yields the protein CAWSRDYGYTF.

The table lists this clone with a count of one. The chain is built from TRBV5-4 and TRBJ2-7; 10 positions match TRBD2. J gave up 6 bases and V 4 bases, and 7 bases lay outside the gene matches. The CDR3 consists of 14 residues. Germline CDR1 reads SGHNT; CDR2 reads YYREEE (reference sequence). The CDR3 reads CASSPGLAETEQYF. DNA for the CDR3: TGTGCCAGCAGCCCCGGACTAGCGGAAACCGAGCAGTACTTC.

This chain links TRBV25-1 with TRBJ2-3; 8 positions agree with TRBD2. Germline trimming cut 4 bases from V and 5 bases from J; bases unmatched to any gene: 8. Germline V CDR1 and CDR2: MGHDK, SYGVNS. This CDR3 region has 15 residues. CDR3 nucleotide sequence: TGTGCCAGCAGTGGAAATTCCGGGACTAGAGATACGCAGTATTTT. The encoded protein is CASSGNSGTRDTQYF.

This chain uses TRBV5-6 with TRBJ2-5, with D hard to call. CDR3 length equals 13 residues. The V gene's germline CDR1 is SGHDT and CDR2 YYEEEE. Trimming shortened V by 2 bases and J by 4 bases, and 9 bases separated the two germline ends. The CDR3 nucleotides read TGTGCCAGCAGCTTAGGCCAGGCAGAGACCCAGTACTTC. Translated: CASSLGQAETQYF. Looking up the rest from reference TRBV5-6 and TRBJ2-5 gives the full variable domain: DAGVTQSPTHLIKTRGQQVTLRCSPKSGHDTVSWYQQALGQGPQFIFQYYEEEERQRGNFPDRFSGHQFPNYSSELNVNALLLGDSALYLCASSLGQAETQYFGPGTRLLVL.

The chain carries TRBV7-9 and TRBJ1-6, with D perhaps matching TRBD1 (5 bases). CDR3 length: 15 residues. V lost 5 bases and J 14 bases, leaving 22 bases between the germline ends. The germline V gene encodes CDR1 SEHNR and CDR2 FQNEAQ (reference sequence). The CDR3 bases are TGTGCCAGCAGCCCCTCAGGGACCCAGAGGGTGGCCCTCCACTTT. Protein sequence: CASSPSGTQRVALHF.

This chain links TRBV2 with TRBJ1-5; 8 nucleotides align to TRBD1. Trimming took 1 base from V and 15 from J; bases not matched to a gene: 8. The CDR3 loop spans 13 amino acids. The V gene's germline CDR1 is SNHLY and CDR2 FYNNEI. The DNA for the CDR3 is TGTGCCAGCAGTGAAGGGGGGGGACAGGTGCCGCATTTT. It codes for CASSEGGGQVPHF.

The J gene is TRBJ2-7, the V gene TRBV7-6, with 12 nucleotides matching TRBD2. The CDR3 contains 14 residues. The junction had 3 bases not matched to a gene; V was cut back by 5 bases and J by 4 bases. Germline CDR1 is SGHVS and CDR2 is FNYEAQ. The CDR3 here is CASSQGLAGYEQYF. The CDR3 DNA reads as TGTGCCAGCAGCCAGGGACTAGCGGGTTACGAGCAGTACTTC.

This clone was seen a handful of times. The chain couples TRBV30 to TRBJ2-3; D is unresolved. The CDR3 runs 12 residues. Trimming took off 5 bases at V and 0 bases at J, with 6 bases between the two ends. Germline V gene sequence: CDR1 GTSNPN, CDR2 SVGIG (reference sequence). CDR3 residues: CAWAVSTDTQYF. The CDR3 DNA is TGTGCCTGGGCGGTGAGCACAGATACGCAGTATTTT. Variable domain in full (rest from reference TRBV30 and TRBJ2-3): SQTIHQWPATLVQPVGSPLSLECTVEGTSNPNLYWYRQAAGRGLQLLFYSVGIGQISSEVPQNLSASRPQDRQFILSSKKLLLSDSGFYLCAWAVSTDTQYFGPGTRLTVL.

The CDR3 DNA reads as TGTGCCTGGGCATGGGATCGGGACAAAGCTTTCTTT. Its translation is CAWAWDRDKAFF. The chain joins TRBV30 to TRBJ1-1; TRBD1 is a possible D gene (6 bases). The CDR3 length is 12 residues. The germline gives CDR1 GTSNPN, CDR2 SVGIG (reference sequence). V lost 5 bases to trimming and J lost 9 bases, with 16 bases between them.

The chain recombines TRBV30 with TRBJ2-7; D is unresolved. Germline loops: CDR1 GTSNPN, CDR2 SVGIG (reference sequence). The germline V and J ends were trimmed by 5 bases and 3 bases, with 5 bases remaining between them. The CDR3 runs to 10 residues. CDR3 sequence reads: CAWGDYEQYF. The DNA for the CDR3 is TGTGCCTGGGGAGACTACGAGCAGTACTTC.

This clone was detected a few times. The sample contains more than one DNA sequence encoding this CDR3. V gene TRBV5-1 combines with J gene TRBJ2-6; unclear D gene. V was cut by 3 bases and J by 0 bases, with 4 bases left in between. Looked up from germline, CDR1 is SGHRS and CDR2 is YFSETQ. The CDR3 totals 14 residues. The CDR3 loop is CASSSGSGANVLTF. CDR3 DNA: TGCGCCAGCAGCTCGGGCTCTGGGGCCAACGTCCTGACTTTC.

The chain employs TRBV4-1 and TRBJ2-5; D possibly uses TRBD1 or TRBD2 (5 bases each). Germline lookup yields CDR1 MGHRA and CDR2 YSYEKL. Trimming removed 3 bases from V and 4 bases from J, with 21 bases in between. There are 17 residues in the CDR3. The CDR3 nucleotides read TGCGCCAGCAGCCAGAGGGGCGGCAGGGTGTCGTCAGAGACCCAGTACTTC. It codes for CASSQRGGRVSSETQYF.

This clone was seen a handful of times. The CDR3 bases are TGTGCCAGCAGTATTTTAGGGCAGCCCCAGCATTTT. Translating it yields CASSILGQPQHF. The J gene is TRBJ1-5, the V gene TRBV7-9; D remains ambiguous. Germline lookup yields CDR1 SEHNR and CDR2 FQNEAQ (reference sequence). The CDR3 covers 12 residues. V dropped 6 bases and J dropped 7 bases, with 10 bases sitting between them.

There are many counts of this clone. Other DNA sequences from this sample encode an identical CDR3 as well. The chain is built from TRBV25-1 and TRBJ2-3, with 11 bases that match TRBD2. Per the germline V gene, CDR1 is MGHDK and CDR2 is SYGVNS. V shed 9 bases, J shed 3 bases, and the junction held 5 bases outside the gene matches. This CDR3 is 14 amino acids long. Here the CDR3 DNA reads TGTGCCAGTACTAGCGGGAGAGGGACAGATACGCAGTATTTT. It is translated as CASTSGRGTDTQYF. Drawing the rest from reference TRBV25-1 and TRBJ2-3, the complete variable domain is EADIYQTPRYLVIGTGKKITLECSQTMGHDKMYWYQQDPGMELHLIHYSYGVNSTEKGDLSSESTVSRIRTEHFPLTLESARPSHTSQYLCASTSGRGTDTQYFGPGTRLTVL.

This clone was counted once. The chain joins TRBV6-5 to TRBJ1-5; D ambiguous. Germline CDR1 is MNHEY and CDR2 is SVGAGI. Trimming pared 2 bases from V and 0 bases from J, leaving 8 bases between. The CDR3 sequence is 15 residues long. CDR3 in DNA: TGTGCCAGCAGTTACGGGCCGAGTAGCAATCAGCCCCAGCATTTT. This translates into CASSYGPSSNQPQHF.

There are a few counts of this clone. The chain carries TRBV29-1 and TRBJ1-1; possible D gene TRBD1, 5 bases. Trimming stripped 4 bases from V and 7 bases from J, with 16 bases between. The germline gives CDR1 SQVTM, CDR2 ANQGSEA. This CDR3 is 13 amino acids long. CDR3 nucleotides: TGCAGCGTTGCAATGGGTGTGGGGCGTGAAGCTTTCTTT. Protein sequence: CSVAMGVGREAFF.

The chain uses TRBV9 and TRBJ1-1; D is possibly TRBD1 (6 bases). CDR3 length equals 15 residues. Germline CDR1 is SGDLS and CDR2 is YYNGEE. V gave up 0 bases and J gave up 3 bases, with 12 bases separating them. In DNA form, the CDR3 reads TGTGCCAGCAGCGTAGTGGGGGGCGTAGACACTGAAGCTTTCTTT. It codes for CASSVVGGVDTEAFF.

CDR3 nucleotides: TGTGCCAGCAACGGGCAGGGGGCTTATGAAAAACTGTTTTTT. This gives the protein CASNGQGAYEKLFF. The V gene is TRBV6-1, the J gene TRBJ1-4; 8 bases are a match to TRBD1. The CDR3 is made up of 14 amino acids. V was clipped by 7 bases and J by 6 bases; unmatched bases: 7. Germline values: CDR1 MNHNS, CDR2 SASEGT.

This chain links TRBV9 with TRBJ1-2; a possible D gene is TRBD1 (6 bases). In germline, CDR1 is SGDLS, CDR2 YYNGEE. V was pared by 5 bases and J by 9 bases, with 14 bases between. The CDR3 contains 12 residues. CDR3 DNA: TGTGCCAGCAGAGGGCAGGGGATCAGCTACACCTTC. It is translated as CASRGQGISYTF.